The next 21 T cell receptor beta chains were all read from a single sample in a study of blood T cell repertoires in COVID-19. Repertoires were generated with immunoSEQ multiplex PCR, while TCRdb's copy carries only in-frame clones and drops some. The table has hundreds of thousands of clones, around 84% seen once. The sample comprised PBMCs or T cells enriched from blood (not recorded which). The receptors were gathered from a woman aged 50 to 60 who had recovered from COVID-19.

The chain joins TRBV29-1 to TRBJ2-1; D is ambiguous. Germline CDR1 is SQVTM and CDR2 is ANQGSEA. The V and J ends lost 4 bases and 9 bases respectively, with 7 bases between them. The CDR3 has 10 residues. This CDR3 reads CSVAVSEQFF. The CDR3 DNA is TGCAGCGTTGCGGTTTCTGAGCAGTTCTTC.

The chain is built from TRBV2 and TRBJ2-7, with 8 bases that match TRBD2. From germline, CDR1 is SNHLY and CDR2 FYNNEI. The CDR3 totals 16 residues. J gave up 3 bases and V 1 base, and 8 bases lay outside the gene matches. CDR3 bases: TGTGCCAGCAGTGAAGGGCTAGCGGGCGGGAACTACGAGCAGTACTTC. Amino acids: CASSEGLAGGNYEQYF.

This chain connects TRBV6-6 to TRBJ2-1; TRBD2 matches at 9 bases. CDR3 size: 16 residues. Looked up from germline, CDR1 is MNHNY and CDR2 is SVGAGI (reference sequence). V lost 5 bases, J lost 2 bases, and 7 bases stayed unmatched. CDR3 loop: CASSPRGLAAYNEQFF. In nucleotides, the CDR3 is TGTGCCAGCAGTCCGAGGGGACTAGCTGCCTACAATGAGCAGTTCTTC.

A single count supports this clone. The V call is TRBV27, the J call TRBJ2-1, with 8 positions matching TRBD2. This CDR3 has 18 amino acids. Looked up from germline, CDR1 is MNHEY and CDR2 is SMNVEV (reference sequence). J was trimmed by 5 bases and V by 1 base; bases with no gene match: 13. DNA for the CDR3: TGTGCCAGCAGTTTATTTGTCCCCGGGAGGGCCTCTGACAATGAGCAGTTCTTC. It codes for CASSLFVPGRASDNEQFF.

This clone was recorded once. This same CDR3 is encoded by further DNA sequences in the sample. The chain recombines TRBV19 with TRBJ1-5, with 11 bases aligning to TRBD1. The junction had 2 bases not matched to a gene; V was cut back by 3 bases and J by 7 bases. Germline lookup yields CDR1 LNHDA and CDR2 SQIVND (reference sequence). This CDR3 has 14 residues. As DNA, the CDR3 is TGTGCCAGTAGTATCGGACAGGGGGCGCAGCCCCAGCATTTT. Protein product: CASSIGQGAQPQHF.

This clone appeared once. The chain is built from TRBV4-3 and TRBJ2-3; 9 nucleotides align to TRBD1. J lost 4 bases, V lost 4 bases, and 6 bases had no gene match. Germline CDR1 LGHNA, CDR2 YSLEER. The length of the CDR3 is 15 residues. DNA for the CDR3: TGCGCCAGCAGCCGCGACAGGGGGAGGTCAGATACGCAGTATTTT. Protein: CASSRDRGRSDTQYF.

The chain links TRBV30 to TRBJ2-2, with 11 bases that match TRBD2. Germline assignment: CDR1 GTSNPN and CDR2 SVGIG (reference sequence). The CDR3 extends over 17 amino acids. With 0 bases clipped from V and 2 bases from J, the junction kept 5 bases outside the gene matches. CDR3 region: CAWSVIAGGFNTGELFF. The CDR3 DNA reads as TGTGCCTGGAGTGTGATAGCGGGAGGGTTCAACACCGGGGAGCTGTTTTTT.

V usage is TRBV4-1 and J usage is TRBJ2-5; TRBD2 is a possible D gene (5 bases). CDR3 length equals 13 residues. In germline, CDR1 is MGHRA, CDR2 YSYEKL. Trimming left V 1 base short and J 5 bases short, with 8 bases between. The CDR3 DNA sequence: TGCGCCAGCAGCCAAGGGCGCGGGGAGACCCAGTACTTC. It yields the protein CASSQGRGETQYF.

This chain links TRBV30 with TRBJ1-2; tentative D call: TRBD1 (6 bases). Trimming left V 4 bases short and J 2 bases short, with 14 bases between. Germline V lookup: CDR1 GTSNPN, CDR2 SVGIG (reference sequence). This CDR3 is built from 14 residues. In nucleotides, the CDR3 is TGTGCCTGGAACGGGGGGCAGGAAAACTATGGCTACACCTTC. This sequence encodes CAWNGGQENYGYTF.

The chain combines TRBV19 with TRBJ2-4; D might be TRBD2 (6 bases). The CDR3 has 17 residues. Per the germline V gene, CDR1 is LNHDA and CDR2 is SQIVND (reference sequence). V was trimmed by 1 base and J by 6 bases, leaving 19 bases between them. CDR3 region: CASSIVRAGTPLNIQYF. The CDR3 coding sequence is TGTGCCAGTAGTATAGTGAGGGCGGGAACCCCCCTAAACATTCAGTACTTC.

The chain joins TRBV2 to TRBJ2-1; TRBD2 is a possible D gene (5 bases). V was clipped by 2 bases and J by 0 bases, with 8 bases between them. The germline CDR1 and CDR2 sequences are SNHLY and FYNNEI. The CDR3 extends over 15 amino acids. As DNA, the CDR3 is TGTGCCAGCAGTGAACGGGGAAGCTCCTACAATGAGCAGTTCTTC. Translation gives CASSERGSSYNEQFF.

The rearrangement joins TRBV27 to TRBJ2-7, with 9 bases matching TRBD1. With V trimmed by 8 bases and J by 3 bases, 8 bases remained unmatched. Germline V lookup: CDR1 MNHEY, CDR2 SMNVEV (reference sequence). This CDR3 spans 14 amino acids. In DNA, the CDR3 is TGTGCCAGCTGCCCCGGGACAGGGTGCTACGAGCAGTACTTC. This encodes CASCPGTGCYEQYF.

J is TRBJ1-1 and V is TRBV7-3; unclear D gene. Trimming took off 5 bases at V and 5 bases at J, with 9 bases between the two ends. The germline gives CDR1 SGHTA, CDR2 FQGTGA. The CDR3 is 12 residues long. The DNA of the CDR3 is TGTGCCAGCAGCGCAGACGGGACTGAAGCTTTCTTT. It codes for CASSADGTEAFF. Using reference TRBV7-3 and TRBJ1-1 for the parts outside the CDR3, the full variable domain is GAGVSQTPSNKVTEKGKYVELRCDPISGHTALYWYRQSLGQGPEFLIYFQGTGAADDSGLPNDRFFAVRPEGSVSTLKIQRTERGDSAVYLCASSADGTEAFFGQGTRLTVV.

V is TRBV15 and J is TRBJ1-2, with D perhaps matching TRBD1 (6 bases). V lost 0 bases and J lost 7, with 18 bases in between. The CDR3 extends over 16 amino acids. CDR1 LNHNV and CDR2 YYDKDF come from the germline V gene (reference sequence). The CDR3 loop is CATSRDQGRGSGGYTF. The CDR3 coding sequence is TGTGCCACCAGCAGAGACCAGGGGAGGGGGAGTGGTGGCTACACCTTC. Combining the CDR3 with reference TRBV15 and TRBJ1-2 gives the whole variable domain DAMVIQNPRYQVTQFGKPVTLSCSQTLNHNVMYWYQQKSSQAPKLLFHYYDKDFNNEADTPDNFQSRRPNTSFCFLDIRSPGLGDTAMYLCATSRDQGRGSGGYTFGSGTRLTVV.

V usage is TRBV13 and J usage is TRBJ2-2; TRBD1 matches at 7 bases. Trimming removed 8 bases from V and 3 bases from J; junction bases left unmatched: 6. The germline gives CDR1 PRHDT, CDR2 FYEKMQ (reference sequence). This CDR3 comprises 14 residues. The CDR3 sequence: CASLRGPDTGELFF. The CDR3 DNA is TGTGCCAGCCTGAGGGGGCCGGACACCGGGGAGCTGTTTTTT.

Only one count was recorded for this clone. In nucleotides, the CDR3 is TGTGCCAGCGGGTTGCGGACAGGAAACACTGAAGCTTTCTTT. It specifies CASGLRTGNTEAFF. V gene TRBV2 combines with J gene TRBJ1-1; TRBD1 aligns across 7 bases. With V trimmed by 8 bases and J by 2 bases, 8 bases remained unmatched. CDR3 length: 14 amino acids. Germline V gene lookup returns CDR1 SNHLY and CDR2 FYNNEI.

This rearrangement joins TRBV7-9 to TRBJ2-6, with D hard to call. Trimming left V 5 bases short and J 4 bases short, with 15 bases between. This CDR3 spans 16 amino acids. Germline values: CDR1 SEHNR, CDR2 FQNEAQ (reference sequence). The CDR3 DNA follows: TGTGCCAGCAGCCCACGGTCTGGTCCCGGGGCCAACGTCCTGACTTTC. This sequence encodes CASSPRSGPGANVLTF.

The rearrangement links TRBV11-2 to TRBJ1-6; TRBD1 matches 7 bases. After removal of 5 bases from V and 6 bases from J, the junction contained 10 bases not matched to a gene. Germline V gene data show CDR1 as SGHAT and CDR2 as FQNNGV. This CDR3 has 16 residues. In DNA form, the CDR3 reads TGTGCCAGCAGCATTTCATGGGACAGACCTAATTCACCCCTCCACTTT. Translating gives CASSISWDRPNSPLHF.

This sequence joins TRBV6-1 and TRBJ2-2; D gene ambiguous. The germline V gene has CDR1 MNHNS and CDR2 SASEGT. With 3 bases removed from V and 4 bases from J, the gap between germline ends came to 9 bases. This CDR3 comprises 14 residues. The CDR3 bases are TGTGCCAGCAGTGAGGGCTACCTCACCGGGGAGCTGTTTTTT. Its protein product is CASSEGYLTGELFF.

The chain combines TRBV7-2 with TRBJ2-1; D perhaps matches TRBD2 (6 bases). CDR1 and CDR2 (germline): SGHTA, FQGNSA. This CDR3 spans 16 amino acids. Trimming removed 5 bases from V and 2 bases from J, with 16 bases in between. Written as DNA, the CDR3 is TGTGCCAGCAGCCCCTCGTTACGCGGGACCTACAATGAGCAGTTCTTC. Residues: CASSPSLRGTYNEQFF.

V usage is TRBV30 and J usage is TRBJ2-4, with TRBD1 matching over 8 bases. The CDR3 spans 13 residues. The germline V gene encodes CDR1 GTSNPN and CDR2 SVGIG (reference sequence). The junction had 0 bases not matched to a gene; V was cut back by 5 bases and J by 0 bases. The CDR3 sequence: CAWQGAAKNIQYF. The CDR3 coding sequence is TGTGCCTGGCAGGGGGCAGCCAAAAACATTCAGTACTTC.